These 7 T cell receptor beta chains came from one sample sequenced in a study of PD-1 blockade in mismatch repair-deficient tumors (dated by TCRdb to about 2017). Library prep was done by the immunoSEQ multiplex PCR assay. What TCRdb holds here is the immuneACCESS table cut down to in-frame rearrangements. Part of the clones is not present; checked against another copy, under half of the missing clones reflect an unresolved V gene, and the others are unexplained. In this sample the table shows about 14,000 clones, around 80% of which occur a single time. The top ten hold about 1.7% of the sample. The sample in question was PBMCs, obtained roughly 15 weeks after starting pembrolizumab. These TCRs come from an adult with mismatch repair-deficient cancer.

The chain combines TRBV7-9 with TRBJ2-3; 8 nucleotides match TRBD2. J lost 0 bases, V lost 5 bases, and 1 base had no gene match. This CDR3 is built from 14 residues. Germline V gene data show CDR1 as SEHNR and CDR2 as FQNEAQ (reference sequence). CDR3 sequence reads: CASSQRESTDTQYF. CDR3 sequence (DNA): TGTGCCAGCAGCCAGCGGGAGAGCACAGATACGCAGTATTTT.

V gene TRBV5-1 combines with J gene TRBJ2-7; 10 positions agree with TRBD1. V lost 0 bases and J lost 6; bases outside the gene matches: 3. CDR3 length equals 14 residues. Germline-derived CDR1 and CDR2 are SGHRS and YFSETQ. CDR3 nucleotide sequence: TGCGCCAGCAGCTTGGGGACAGGGGGAGTCGAGCAGTACTTC. Translated, it gives CASSLGTGGVEQYF.

This chain connects TRBV25-1 to TRBJ2-7; TRBD2 agrees at 9 bases. In germline, CDR1 is MGHDK, CDR2 SYGVNS. This CDR3 contains 18 residues. Trimming removed 6 bases from V and 6 bases from J; junction bases left unmatched: 21. Written as DNA, the CDR3 is TGTGCCAGCAGACCTCGCGCTAGCGGGAAAACCCACTTTCGCGAGCAGTACTTC. It is translated as CASRPRASGKTHFREQYF.

This clone showed up just a few times. The chain carries TRBV6-5 and TRBJ2-7; TRBD2 matches at 8 bases. The length of the CDR3 is 13 residues. CDR1 is MNHEY, CDR2 SVGAGI, per germline. V lost 7 bases to trimming and J lost 5 bases; unmatched junction nucleotides: 7. Here the CDR3 reads CASTRSGGDEQYF. CDR3 sequence (DNA): TGTGCCAGCACTCGCTCCGGGGGGGACGAGCAGTACTTC.

This clone was observed a handful of times. V and J are TRBV28 and TRBJ2-7, with TRBD1 matching over 8 bases. CDR3 length: 15 residues. V lost 5 bases, J lost 11 bases, and 17 bases stayed unmatched. Germline CDR1 reads MDHEN; CDR2 reads SYDVKM. CDR3 amino acids: CASSQNQDREVREYF. The CDR3 DNA is TGTGCCAGCAGTCAAAACCAGGACAGGGAAGTTCGCGAGTACTTC.

The V call is TRBV6-5, the J call TRBJ2-5, with TRBD2 identical over 8 bases. This CDR3 region has 15 residues. Per germline, CDR1 MNHEY and CDR2 SVGAGI. Trimming at V came to 2 bases and at J to 5 bases, leaving 7 bases not matched to a gene. This chain's CDR3 is CASSYAGGRGETQYF. CDR3 DNA: TGTGCCAGCAGTTACGCGGGAGGAAGGGGGGAGACCCAGTACTTC.

The J gene is TRBJ1-5, the V gene TRBV6-1; D is uncertain. Trimming cost V 7 bases and J 2 bases, with 15 bases left between them. This CDR3 has 15 amino acids. The germline CDR1 and CDR2 sequences are MNHNS and SASEGT. The CDR3 DNA sequence: TGTGCCAGCATCCGACTTGCGACGGGCAATCAGCCCCAGCATTTT. It codes for CASIRLATGNQPQHF.